This T cell receptor beta chain emerged from a study of naive and memory T cell subsets. Study-level results: Over 95% of naive TCR sequences appeared only once after error correction, unlike memory subsets. Findings for naive and memory subsets could not be checked against ground truth.

The V end lost 4 bases, the J end lost 1 base, and 4 bases lay between the germline ends. The CDR3 runs 12 residues. Germline V lookup: CDR1 SEHNR, CDR2 FQNEAQ (reference sequence). An equimolar mix of two oligonucleotides served as the beta constant-region primer for TRBC1 and TRBC2. An oligonucleotide with the SP2 primer and a 12-nucleotide UMI was ligated to the cDNA 3' end. TCRdb fed the UMI-ligation and nested PCR reads into MiXCR, producing one record per CDR3 protein. This sample yields tens of thousands of distinct CDR3 sequences, of which more than 6.5% are seen a single time; roughly 1.5% belongs to the top ten. This clonotype was seen many times. What it recognizes is unknown.

Sequenced input: central memory CD4+ T cells from blood. The source of this sequence is a human donor in good health. The chain couples TRBV7-9 to TRBJ1-1; unclear D gene. Here the CDR3 DNA reads TGTGCCAGCAGCTCCAGGAACACTGAAGCTTTCTTT. Translation: CASSSRNTEAFF.